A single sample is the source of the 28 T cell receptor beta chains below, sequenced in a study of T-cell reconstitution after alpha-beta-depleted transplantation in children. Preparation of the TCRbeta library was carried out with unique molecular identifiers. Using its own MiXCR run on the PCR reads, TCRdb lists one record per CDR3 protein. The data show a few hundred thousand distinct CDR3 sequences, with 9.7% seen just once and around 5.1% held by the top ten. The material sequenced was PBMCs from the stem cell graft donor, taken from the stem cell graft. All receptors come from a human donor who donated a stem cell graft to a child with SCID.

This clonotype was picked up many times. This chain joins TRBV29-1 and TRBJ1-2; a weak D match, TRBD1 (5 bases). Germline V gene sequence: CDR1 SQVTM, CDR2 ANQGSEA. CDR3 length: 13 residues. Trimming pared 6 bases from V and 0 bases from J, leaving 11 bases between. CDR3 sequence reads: CSVRRQSNYGYTF. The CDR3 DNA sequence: TGCAGCGTCAGAAGACAGTCTAACTATGGCTACACCTTC.

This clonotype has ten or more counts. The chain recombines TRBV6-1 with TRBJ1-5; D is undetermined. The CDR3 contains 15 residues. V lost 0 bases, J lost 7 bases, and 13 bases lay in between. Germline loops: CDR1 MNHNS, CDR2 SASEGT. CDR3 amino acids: CASSEARGFGQPQHF. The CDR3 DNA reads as TGTGCCAGCAGTGAAGCGCGAGGGTTTGGGCAGCCCCAGCATTTT.

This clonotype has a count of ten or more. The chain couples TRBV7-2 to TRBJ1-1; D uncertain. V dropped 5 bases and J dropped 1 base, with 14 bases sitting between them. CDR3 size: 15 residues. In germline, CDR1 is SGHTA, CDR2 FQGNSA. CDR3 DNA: TGTGCCAGCAGCCGATACACCGGGTCGAACACTGAAGCTTTCTTT. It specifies CASSRYTGSNTEAFF.

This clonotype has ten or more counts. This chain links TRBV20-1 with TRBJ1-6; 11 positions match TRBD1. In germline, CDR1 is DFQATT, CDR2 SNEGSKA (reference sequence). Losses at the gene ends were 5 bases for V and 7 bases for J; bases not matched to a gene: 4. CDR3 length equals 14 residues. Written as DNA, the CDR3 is TGCAGTGCTGGACAGGGGGCCCGGAATTCACCCCTCCACTTT. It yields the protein CSAGQGARNSPLHF.

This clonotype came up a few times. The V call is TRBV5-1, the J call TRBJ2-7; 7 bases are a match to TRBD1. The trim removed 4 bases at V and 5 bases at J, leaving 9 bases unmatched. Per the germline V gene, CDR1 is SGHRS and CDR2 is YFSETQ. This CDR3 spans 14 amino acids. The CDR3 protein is CASSPRQGYNEQYF. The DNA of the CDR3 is TGCGCCAGCAGCCCCCGACAGGGTTACAACGAGCAGTACTTC.

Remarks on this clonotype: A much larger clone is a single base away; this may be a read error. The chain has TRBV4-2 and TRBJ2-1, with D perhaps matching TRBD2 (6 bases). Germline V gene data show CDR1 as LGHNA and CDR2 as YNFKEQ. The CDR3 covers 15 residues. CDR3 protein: CASSQGSGLYNERFF. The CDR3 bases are TGTGCCAGCAGCCAAGGTAGCGGCCTATACAATGAGCGGTTCTTC.

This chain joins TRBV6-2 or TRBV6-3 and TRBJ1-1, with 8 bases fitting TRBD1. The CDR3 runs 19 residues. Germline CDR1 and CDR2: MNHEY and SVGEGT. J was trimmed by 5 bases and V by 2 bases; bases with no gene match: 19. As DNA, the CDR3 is TGTGCCAGCAGTTACAACCGACAGGGGAGGTATCCCTACGGGACTGAAGCTTTCTTT. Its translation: CASSYNRQGRYPYGTEAFF.

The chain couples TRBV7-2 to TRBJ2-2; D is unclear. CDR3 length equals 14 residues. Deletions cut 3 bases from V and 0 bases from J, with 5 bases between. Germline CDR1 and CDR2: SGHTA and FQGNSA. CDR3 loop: CASSFWPNTGELFF. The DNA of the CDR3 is TGTGCCAGCAGCTTCTGGCCGAACACCGGGGAGCTGTTTTTT.

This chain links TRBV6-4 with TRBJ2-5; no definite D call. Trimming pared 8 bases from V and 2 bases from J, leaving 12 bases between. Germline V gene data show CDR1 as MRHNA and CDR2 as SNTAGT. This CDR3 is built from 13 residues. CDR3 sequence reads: CASLGRDQETQYF. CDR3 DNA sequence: TGTGCCAGCTTAGGCCGCGATCAAGAGACCCAGTACTTC.

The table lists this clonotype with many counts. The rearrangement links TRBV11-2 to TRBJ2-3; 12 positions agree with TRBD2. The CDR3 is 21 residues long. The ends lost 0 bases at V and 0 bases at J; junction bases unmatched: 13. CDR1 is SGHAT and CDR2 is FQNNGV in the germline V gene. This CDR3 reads CASSLEGTSGGLIASTDTQYF. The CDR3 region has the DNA TGTGCCAGCAGCTTAGAGGGCACTAGCGGGGGGCTTATAGCTAGCACAGATACGCAGTATTTT.

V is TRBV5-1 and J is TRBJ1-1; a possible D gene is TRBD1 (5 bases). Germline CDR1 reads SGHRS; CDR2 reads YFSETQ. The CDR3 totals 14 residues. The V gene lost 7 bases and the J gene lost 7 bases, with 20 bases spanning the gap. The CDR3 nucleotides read TGCGCCAGCCTCCCGGGACCCGATCGGGGTGAAGCTTTCTTT. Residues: CASLPGPDRGEAFF. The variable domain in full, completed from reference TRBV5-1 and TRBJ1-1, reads KAGVTQTPRYLIKTRGQQVTLSCSPISGHRSVSWYQQTPGQGLQFLFEYFSETQRNKGNFPGRFSGRQFSNSRSEMNVSTLELGDSALYLCASLPGPDRGEAFFGQGTRLTVV.

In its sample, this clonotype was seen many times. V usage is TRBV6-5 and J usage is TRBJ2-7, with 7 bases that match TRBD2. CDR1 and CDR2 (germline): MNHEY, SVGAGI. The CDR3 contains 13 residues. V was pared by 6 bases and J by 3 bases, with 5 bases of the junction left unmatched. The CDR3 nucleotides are TGTGCCAGCAGGTTCTCGGGGGGCTACGAGCAGTACTTC. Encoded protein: CASRFSGGYEQYF.

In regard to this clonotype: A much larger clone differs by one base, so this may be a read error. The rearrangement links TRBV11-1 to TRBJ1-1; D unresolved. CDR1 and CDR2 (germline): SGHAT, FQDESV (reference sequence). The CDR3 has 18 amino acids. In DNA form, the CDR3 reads TGTGCCAGCAGCCCCGCTCCGGGTTCCAAACACCAGAACACTGAAGTTTTCTTT. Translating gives CASSPAPGSKHQNTEVFF.

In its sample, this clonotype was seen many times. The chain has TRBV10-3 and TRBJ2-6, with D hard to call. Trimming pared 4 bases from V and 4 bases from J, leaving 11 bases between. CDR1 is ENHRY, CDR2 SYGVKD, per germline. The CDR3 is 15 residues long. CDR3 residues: CAISAGQSGANVLTF. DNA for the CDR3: TGTGCCATCAGTGCGGGTCAATCCGGGGCCAACGTCCTGACTTTC.

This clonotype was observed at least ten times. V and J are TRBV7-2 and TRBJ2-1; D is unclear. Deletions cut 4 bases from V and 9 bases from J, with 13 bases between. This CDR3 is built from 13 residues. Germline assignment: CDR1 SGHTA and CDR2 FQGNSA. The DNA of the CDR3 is TGTGCCAGCAGCTCCCAGAGGCCGGTTGAGCAGTTCTTC. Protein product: CASSSQRPVEQFF.

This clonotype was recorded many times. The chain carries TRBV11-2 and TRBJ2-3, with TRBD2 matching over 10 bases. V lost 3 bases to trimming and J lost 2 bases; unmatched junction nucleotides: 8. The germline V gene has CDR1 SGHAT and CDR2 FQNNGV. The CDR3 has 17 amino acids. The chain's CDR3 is CASSFSGLAENTDTQYF. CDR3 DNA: TGTGCCAGCAGCTTCTCAGGACTAGCGGAGAACACAGATACGCAGTATTTT.

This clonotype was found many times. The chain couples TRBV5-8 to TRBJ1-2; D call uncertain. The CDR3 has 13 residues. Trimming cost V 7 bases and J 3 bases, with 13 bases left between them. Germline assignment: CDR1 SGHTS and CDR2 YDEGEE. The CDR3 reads CASAPDRYYGYTF. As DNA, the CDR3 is TGTGCCAGCGCCCCAGACCGGTACTATGGCTACACCTTC.

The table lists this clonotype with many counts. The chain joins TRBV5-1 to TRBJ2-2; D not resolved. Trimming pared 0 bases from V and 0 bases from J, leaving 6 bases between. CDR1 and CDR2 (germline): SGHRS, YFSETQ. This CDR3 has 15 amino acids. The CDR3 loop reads CASSLAQPNTGELFF. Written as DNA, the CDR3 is TGCGCCAGCAGCTTGGCACAGCCGAACACCGGGGAGCTGTTTTTT.

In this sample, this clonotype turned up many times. CDR3 protein: CASSDEGPTYEQYF. DNA for the CDR3: TGTGCCAGCAGTGATGAAGGCCCTACCTACGAGCAGTACTTC. The chain links TRBV6-1 to TRBJ2-7; D call uncertain. Germline V lookup: CDR1 MNHNS, CDR2 SASEGT. This CDR3 region has 14 residues. The V end lost 3 bases, the J end lost 2 bases, and 11 bases lay between the germline ends.

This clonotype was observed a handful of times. The CDR3 reads CASNPSGTFNQPQHF. The CDR3 DNA reads as TGTGCCAGCAATCCATCCGGGACCTTTAATCAGCCCCAGCATTTT. The chain carries TRBV28 and TRBJ1-5, with TRBD1 as a possible D gene (5 bases). Trimming stripped 7 bases from V and 4 bases from J, with 17 bases between. CDR1 and CDR2 (germline): MDHEN, SYDVKM. The CDR3 extends over 15 amino acids.

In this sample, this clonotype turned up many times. Here the CDR3 reads CASSLGQASSGANVLTF. CDR3 DNA: TGCGCCAGCAGCTTGGGACAGGCCAGCTCTGGGGCCAACGTCCTGACTTTC. This chain uses TRBV5-1 with TRBJ2-6, with D possibly matching TRBD1 (6 bases). The CDR3 totals 17 residues. Trimming pared 0 bases from V and 0 bases from J, leaving 10 bases between. The germline V gene encodes CDR1 SGHRS and CDR2 YFSETQ.

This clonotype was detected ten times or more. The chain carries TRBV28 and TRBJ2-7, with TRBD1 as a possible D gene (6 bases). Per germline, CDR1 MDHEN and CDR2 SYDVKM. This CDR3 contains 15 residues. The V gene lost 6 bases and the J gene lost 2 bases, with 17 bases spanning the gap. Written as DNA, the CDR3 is TGTGCCAGCAGGACAGGCCGAGTTACTACCTACGAGCAGTACTTC. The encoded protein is CASRTGRVTTYEQYF. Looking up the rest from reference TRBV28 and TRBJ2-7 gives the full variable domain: DVKVTQSSRYLVKRTGEKVFLECVQDMDHENMFWYRQDPGLGLRLIYFSYDVKMKEKGDIPEGYSVSREKKERFSLILESASTNQTSMYLCASRTGRVTTYEQYFGPGTRLTVT.

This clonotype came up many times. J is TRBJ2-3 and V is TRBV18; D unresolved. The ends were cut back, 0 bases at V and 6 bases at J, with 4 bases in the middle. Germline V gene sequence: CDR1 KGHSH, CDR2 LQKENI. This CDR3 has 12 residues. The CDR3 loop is CASSPPSDTQYF. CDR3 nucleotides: TGTGCCAGCTCACCACCCTCGGATACGCAGTATTTT.

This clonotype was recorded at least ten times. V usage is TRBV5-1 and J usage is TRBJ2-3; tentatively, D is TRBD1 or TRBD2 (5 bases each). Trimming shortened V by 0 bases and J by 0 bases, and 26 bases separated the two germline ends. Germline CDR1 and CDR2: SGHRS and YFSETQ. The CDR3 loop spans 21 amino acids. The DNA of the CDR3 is TGCGCCAGCAGCTTGGAGGCTAGCAGAGTCGGGGCGGCTGCTAGCACAGATACGCAGTATTTT. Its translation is CASSLEASRVGAAASTDTQYF.

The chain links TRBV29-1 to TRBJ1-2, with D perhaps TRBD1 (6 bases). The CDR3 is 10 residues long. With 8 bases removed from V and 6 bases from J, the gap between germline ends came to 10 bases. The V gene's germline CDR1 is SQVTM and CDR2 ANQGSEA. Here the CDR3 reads CSSWDNGYTF. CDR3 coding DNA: TGCAGCTCATGGGACAATGGCTACACCTTC. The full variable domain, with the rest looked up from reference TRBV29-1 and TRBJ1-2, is SAVISQKPSRDICQRGTSLTIQCQVDSQVTMMFWYRQQPGQSLTLIATANQGSEATYESGFVIDKFPISRPNLTFSTLTVSNMSPEDSSIYLCSSWDNGYTFGSGTRLTVV.

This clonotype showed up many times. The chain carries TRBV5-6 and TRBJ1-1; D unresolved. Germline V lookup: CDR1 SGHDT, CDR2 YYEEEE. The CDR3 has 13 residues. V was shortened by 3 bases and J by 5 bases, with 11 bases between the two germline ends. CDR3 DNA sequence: TGTGCCAGCAGCTCACTCCCGAATACTGAAGCTTTCTTT. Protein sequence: CASSSLPNTEAFF.

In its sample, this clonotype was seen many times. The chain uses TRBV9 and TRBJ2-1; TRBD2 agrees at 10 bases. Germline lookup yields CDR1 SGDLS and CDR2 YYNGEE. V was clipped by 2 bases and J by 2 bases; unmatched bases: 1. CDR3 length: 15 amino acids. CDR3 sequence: CASSVGLAAYNEQFF. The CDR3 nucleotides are TGTGCCAGCAGCGTCGGACTAGCGGCCTACAATGAGCAGTTCTTC.

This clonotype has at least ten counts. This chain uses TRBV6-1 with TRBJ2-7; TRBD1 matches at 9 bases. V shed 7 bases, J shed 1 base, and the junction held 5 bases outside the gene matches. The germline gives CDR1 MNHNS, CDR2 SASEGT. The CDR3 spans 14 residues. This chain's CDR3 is CASTSGQGSYEQYF. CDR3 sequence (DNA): TGTGCCAGCACCTCGGGACAGGGATCCTACGAGCAGTACTTC.